These 6 T cell receptor beta chains were all obtained from the same sample, sequenced in a study of blood T cell repertoires in COVID-19. Measured with immunoSEQ multiplex PCR; TCRdb has only the in-frame clones, and not every one. The sample lists about 250,000 clones; 65% to 85% were seen once. Specimen: peripheral blood. The receptors derive from a person aged 65 to 85 with COVID-19, enrolled during active disease.

The chain links TRBV25-1 to TRBJ2-1; 8 bases align to TRBD2. There are 15 residues in the CDR3. Germline V gene data show CDR1 as MGHDK and CDR2 as SYGVNS. With V trimmed by 2 bases and J by 7 bases, 7 bases remained unmatched. CDR3 sequence: CASSERIAGLNEQFF. The CDR3 DNA follows: TGTGCCAGCAGTGAACGGATAGCGGGATTAAATGAGCAGTTCTTC.

The V gene is TRBV11-2, the J gene TRBJ1-2; D is uncertain. The CDR3 extends over 14 amino acids. The germline gives CDR1 SGHAT, CDR2 FQNNGV. V lost 5 bases and J 8 bases, leaving 18 bases between the germline ends. The CDR3 bases are TGTGCCAGCAGCCGAGCAAGCAGGTCTCAGGGCTACACCTTC. It specifies CASSRASRSQGYTF.

The J gene is TRBJ1-2, the V gene TRBV6-5, with D tentatively TRBD1 (6 bases). In germline, CDR1 is MNHEY, CDR2 SVGAGI. Deletions cut 2 bases from V and 5 bases from J, with 18 bases between. The CDR3 covers 16 residues. Written as DNA, the CDR3 is TGTGCCAGCAGTTACAATTTTGGGGGCTCCCATTATGGCTACACCTTC. It encodes CASSYNFGGSHYGYTF.

The V call is TRBV7-9, the J call TRBJ2-5, with D perhaps matching TRBD1 (6 bases). Germline lookup yields CDR1 SEHNR and CDR2 FQNEAQ (reference sequence). V was pared by 2 bases and J by 0 bases, with 10 bases between. The CDR3 consists of 15 residues. As DNA, the CDR3 is TGTGCCAGCAGCTTAAGAAAGGGGGACCAAGAGACCCAGTACTTC. Encoded protein: CASSLRKGDQETQYF.

The J gene is TRBJ2-1, the V gene TRBV3-1 (or the pseudogene TRBV3-2); no firm D call. Trimming stripped 4 bases from V and 10 bases from J, with 8 bases between. Germline V CDR1 and CDR2: LGHDT, YNNKEL (reference sequence). The CDR3 runs 11 residues. The CDR3 region is CASSLEQEQFF. The CDR3 nucleotides read TGTGCCAGCAGCCTAGAACAGGAGCAGTTCTTC.

This clone was detected once. The chain joins TRBV7-2 to TRBJ1-5; possibly TRBD1 for D (6 bases). V lost 2 bases to trimming and J lost 0 bases, with 17 bases between them. Germline CDR1 and CDR2: SGHTA and FQGNSA. The CDR3 totals 18 residues. The CDR3 spells CASSLIGGGSDSNQPQHF. In DNA, the CDR3 is TGTGCCAGCAGCTTAATCGGGGGGGGCAGTGATAGCAATCAGCCCCAGCATTTT.